This TCR beta chain came from a study of metastatic and nonmetastatic thyroid tumors. Concerning this clone itself: Its antigen is unknown.

Per the original data handling: It was from CDR3 differences across clinicopathological groups that a distant-metastasis classifier for papillary thyroid cancer was built. TCRdb re-analyzed the PCR reads using MiXCR. TCRdb assigned the V and J calls; the authors' analysis was not used. The table includes 20,000 or so clones, 30% to 40% detected once. Ahead of thyroid surgery, no patient had received treatment of any kind. In germline, CDR1 is SGHAT, CDR2 FQNNGV. Trimming removed 4 bases from V and 7 bases from J; junction bases left unmatched: 12. The CDR3 has 17 amino acids. Study results and limitations: It was reportedly found that TCR beta diversity was significantly higher in malignant thyroid tumors than in benign nodules, a difference seen in both blood and tumor samples.

The receptor was derived from a male donor with papillary thyroid cancer or a benign thyroid nodule (not recorded which). Some clones in this sample may be carry-over from other donors' samples. The chain carries TRBV11-2 and TRBJ2-1, with 11 bases that match TRBD2. The sample taken for sequencing was blood. The CDR3 reads CASSSPRGTSGGNEQFF. The CDR3 DNA is TGTGCCAGCAGCTCCCCTCGGGGGACTAGCGGAGGAAATGAGCAGTTCTTC.